This T cell receptor beta chain originates from a study of T cell responses to AZD1222 COVID-19 vaccine. Study-wide findings and caveats: Among those given AZD1222, only six were seropositive at baseline. Increases in Spike-specific TCR breadth and depth were seen after two AZD1222 doses. Repertoire samples came only from after the peak T cell response. Possibly, clonal diversity was underestimated; donors were largely white British and included more females.

This clone was observed a handful of times. What it recognizes is unknown. V lost 1 base, J lost 5 bases, and 18 bases lay in between. Germline values: CDR1 SQVTM, CDR2 ANQGSEA. The CDR3 covers 16 residues. Assay: immunoSEQ multiplex PCR; the TCRdb copy retains only in-frame clones and omits some. The repertoire holds 120,000 or so clones, with around 92% as singletons. The chain joins TRBV29-1 to TRBJ2-1; D unclear. The receptor was isolated from an adult in good health. Sequences were derived from peripheral blood, sampled on day 0 of AZD1222 vaccination. The CDR3 nucleotides are TGCAGCGTTGAAGGTGGCAGCCCAAGCTTGCACAATGAGCAGTTCTTC. Protein: CSVEGGSPSLHNEQFF.